The sequence of this TCR beta chain was determined in a study of T cells in Graves' hyperthyroidism and ophthalmopathy. Source material for PBMCs was more than 7.5 ml fresh peripheral blood. This CDR3 comprises 14 residues. V was cut by 1 base and J by 11 bases, with 15 bases left in between. CDR1 MGHRA and CDR2 YSYEKL come from the germline V gene. TCR beta CDR3 regions were amplified from RNA. In the first-round RT-PCR of the TCR CDR3, the HTBI primer set was used. MiXCR, applied by TCRdb to the multiplex PCR reads, yields one record per CDR3 protein. The table lists a few hundred thousand distinct CDR3 sequences, roughly a sixth of them singletons.

This receptor was obtained from a middle-aged woman with Graves' ophthalmopathy. This chain connects TRBV4-1 to TRBJ1-3; maybe TRBD1 (6 bases). The sequenced sample was blood. Here the CDR3 DNA reads TGCGCCAGCAGCCAAGCAGGGGCCCAGGTCCCCATATATTTT. Protein: CASSQAGAQVPIYF.